Listed below are T cell receptor beta chains from one sample, sequenced in a study of cytotoxic CD8 clonotypes in ibrutinib-treated CLL. Only in-frame clones appear in the TCRdb table, and some are missing; sequencing was by immunoSEQ multiplex PCR. The sample holds about 130,000 clones; approximately 85% are singletons and the top ten take about 2%. The input for sequencing was PBMCs, taken after 24 months of ibrutinib treatment. Receptors were obtained from a human donor with chronic lymphocytic leukemia. CDR3s include the opening cysteine and the closing phenylalanine or tryptophan. A D gene is named only where the DNA matches it firmly. Only some rows state a clone size, as once, few, many or a class for expanded clones.

d_call,clone_size,cdr3_length,j_call,v_call,cdr3_aa,cdr3_nt
TRBD2,few,16,TRBJ2-2,TRBV19,CASSRAGGRATGELFF,TGTGCCAGTAGTCGGGCGGGGGGTCGTGCCACCGGGGAGCTGTTTTTT
-,-,14,TRBJ2-3,TRBV27,CASSPPRPTTTQYF,TGTGCCAGCAGTCCCCCCCGTCCAACGACAACGCAGTATTTT
-,-,15,TRBJ2-7,TRBV11-3,CASSLDLVENYEQYF,TGTGCCAGCAGCTTAGATCTTGTGGAAAACTACGAGCAGTACTTC
TRBD2,few,16,TRBJ2-7,TRBV4-3,CASSQASGASSYEQYF,TGCGCCAGCAGCCAGGCTAGCGGAGCCAGCTCCTACGAGCAGTACTTC
TRBD1,-,14,TRBJ2-3,TRBV6-1,CASRRDRATDTQYF,TGTGCCAGCAGAAGGGACAGGGCGACAGATACGCAGTATTTT
-,-,16,TRBJ1-1,TRBV18,CASSPERAHRNTEAFF,TGTGCCAGCTCACCAGAGAGAGCGCATCGGAACACTGAAGCTTTCTTT
-,-,13,TRBJ2-5,TRBV29-1,CSGRRTVIETQYF,TGCAGCGGGAGAAGGACAGTAATAGAGACCCAGTACTTC
-,-,13,TRBJ1-3,TRBV5-1,CASSPETGNTIYF,TGCGCCAGCAGCCCTGAGACTGGAAACACCATATATTTT
-,-,13,TRBJ2-7,TRBV27,CASSQGRYYEQYF,TGTGCCAGCAGTCAGGGGCGCTATTACGAGCAGTACTTC
-,-,14,TRBJ1-2,TRBV15,CATSRAGPNYGYTF,TGTGCCACCAGCAGAGCGGGGCCAAACTATGGCTACACCTTC
-,-,15,TRBJ1-2,TRBV11-2,CASSRLTGGIDGYTF,TGTGCCAGCAGCCGTCTCACAGGAGGTATAGATGGCTACACCTTC
-,once,13,TRBJ1-2,TRBV4-1,CASSHPARYGYTF,TGCGCCAGCAGCCATCCCGCGCGCTATGGCTACACCTTC
-,-,15,TRBJ2-1,TRBV11-1,CASSLPQLGYNEQFF,TGTGCCAGCAGCTTACCCCAACTGGGGTACAATGAGCAGTTCTTC
TRBD1,-,14,TRBJ1-5,TRBV7-2,CASGQGAFGQPQHF,TGTGCCAGCGGACAGGGGGCTTTCGGGCAGCCCCAGCATTTT
-,-,14,TRBJ2-3,TRBV7-3,CASSLVAAPDTQYF,TGTGCCAGCAGCTTAGTGGCTGCACCAGATACGCAGTATTTT
TRBD2,-,16,TRBJ2-7,TRBV4-1,CASSQERRGGLYEQYF,TGCGCCAGCAGCCAAGAGAGGCGGGGGGGCCTCTACGAGCAGTACTTC
-,-,14,TRBJ1-5,TRBV2,CASSEMLSNQPQHF,TGTGCCAGCAGTGAGATGTTAAGCAATCAGCCCCAGCATTTT
-,-,13,TRBJ2-7,TRBV6-1,CASSEAGHYEQYF,TGTGCCAGCAGTGAAGCGGGACACTACGAGCAGTACTTC
-,-,12,TRBJ2-7,TRBV2,CASSEMGYEQYF,TGTGCCAGCAGTGAAATGGGTTACGAGCAGTACTTC
-,once,14,TRBJ2-2,TRBV5-1,CASSPQGNTGELFF,TGCGCCAGCAGCCCCCAGGGGAACACCGGGGAGCTGTTTTTT
-,-,16,TRBJ2-7,TRBV5-1,CASSSGGTEPTYEQYF,TGCGCCAGCAGCTCCGGGGGGACAGAACCCACCTACGAGCAGTACTTC
TRBD1,-,17,TRBJ1-2,TRBV7-9,CASSRAGTGGYDYGYTF,TGTGCCAGCAGTCGGGCCGGGACAGGGGGTTATGACTATGGCTACACCTTC
-,-,12,TRBJ2-7,TRBV12-5,CASGHGQYEQYF,TGTGCTAGTGGTCACGGACAGTACGAGCAGTACTTC
-,-,16,TRBJ1-2,TRBV7-3,CASSPPGGSGLNGYTF,TGTGCCAGCAGCCCCCCTGGGGGGTCGGGGTTAAATGGCTACACCTTC
TRBD1,-,14,TRBJ2-5,TRBV4-3,CASSHRGGGETQYF,TGCGCCAGCAGCCATCGAGGGGGCGGAGAGACCCAGTACTTC
TRBD1,-,15,TRBJ1-3,TRBV2,CASGASGGVGNTIYF,TGTGCCAGCGGGGCATCAGGGGGCGTCGGAAACACCATATATTTT
-,once,14,TRBJ1-1,TRBV28,CASSLNRQNTEAFF,TGTGCCAGCAGTTTAAACAGGCAGAACACTGAAGCTTTCTTT
-,-,19,TRBJ1-3,TRBV30,CAWSLAGGVGRGYGNTIYF,TGTGCCTGGAGTTTAGCTGGAGGTGTGGGTAGGGGCTATGGAAACACCATATATTTT
TRBD1,-,15,TRBJ2-7,TRBV4-2,CASSQEGTGTYEQYF,TGTGCCAGCAGCCAAGAGGGGACAGGTACCTACGAGCAGTACTTC
TRBD1,-,16,TRBJ2-5,TRBV2,CASSEPDRGYQETQYF,TGTGCCAGCAGTGAACCGGACAGGGGGTACCAAGAGACCCAGTACTTC
TRBD2,once,15,TRBJ2-7,TRBV28,CASSSRSGALYEQYF,TGTGCCAGCAGTTCTCGAAGCGGGGCTCTCTACGAGCAGTACTTC
-,few,15,TRBJ1-5,TRBV28,CASSPGLQGTQPQHF,TGTGCCAGCAGTCCCGGATTACAGGGCACTCAGCCCCAGCATTTT
-,-,17,TRBJ2-7,TRBV7-9,CASSLGMGGPKSYEQYF,TGTGCCAGCAGCTTAGGAATGGGGGGGCCAAAGTCCTACGAGCAGTACTTC